Given below is one T cell receptor beta chain in context. The antigen is unknown. The germline V gene encodes CDR1 LNHDA and CDR2 SQIVND (reference sequence). The CDR3 length is 11 residues. Trimming left V 2 bases short and J 2 bases short, with 0 bases between. The repertoire was sequenced with immunoSEQ multiplex PCR; TCRdb's copy has only in-frame clones and lacks some. The table includes about 160,000 clones, approximately 88% detected once. These data belong to a study of T cell responses to AZD1222 COVID-19 vaccine. Study-level findings and limits: Most donors were white British, females outnumbered males, and clonal diversity was possibly underestimated. Targeting of unmutated variant regions was reportedly seen in nearly half of spike-specific TCRs. Across the whole spike, CD4 TCRs peaked at regions 160-218 and 743-854.

Material: peripheral blood, obtained 28 days after the second AZD1222 dose. The chain couples TRBV19 to TRBJ1-2; D not resolved. This sequence was found in an adult who received the AZD1222 COVID-19 vaccine. The CDR3 coding sequence is TGTGCCAGTAGTATAAACTATGGCTACACCTTC. This sequence encodes CASSINYGYTF.